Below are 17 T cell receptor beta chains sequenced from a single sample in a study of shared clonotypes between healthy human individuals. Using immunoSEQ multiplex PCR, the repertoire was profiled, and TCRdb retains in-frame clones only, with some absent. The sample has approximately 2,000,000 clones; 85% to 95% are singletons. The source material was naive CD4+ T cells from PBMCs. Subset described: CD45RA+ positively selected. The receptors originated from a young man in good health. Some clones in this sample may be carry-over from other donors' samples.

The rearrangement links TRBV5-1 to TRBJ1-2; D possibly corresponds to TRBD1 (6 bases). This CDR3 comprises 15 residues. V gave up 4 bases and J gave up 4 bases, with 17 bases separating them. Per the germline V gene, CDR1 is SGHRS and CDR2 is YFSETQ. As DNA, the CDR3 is TGCGCCAGCAGCGCAGGGAGGACAGTAAGCTATGGCTACACCTTC. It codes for CASSAGRTVSYGYTF.

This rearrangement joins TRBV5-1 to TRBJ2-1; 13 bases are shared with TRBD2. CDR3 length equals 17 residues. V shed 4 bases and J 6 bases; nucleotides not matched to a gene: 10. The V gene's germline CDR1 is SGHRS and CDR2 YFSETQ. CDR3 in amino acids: CASSHGLAGVLGNEQFF. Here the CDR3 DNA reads TGCGCCAGCAGCCATGGACTAGCGGGAGTCCTGGGCAATGAGCAGTTCTTC.

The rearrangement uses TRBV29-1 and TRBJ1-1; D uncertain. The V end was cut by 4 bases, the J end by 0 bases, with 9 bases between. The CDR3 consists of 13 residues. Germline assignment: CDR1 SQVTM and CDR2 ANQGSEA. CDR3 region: CSVGSDLNTEAFF. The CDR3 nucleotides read TGCAGCGTTGGTTCGGACTTGAACACTGAAGCTTTCTTT.

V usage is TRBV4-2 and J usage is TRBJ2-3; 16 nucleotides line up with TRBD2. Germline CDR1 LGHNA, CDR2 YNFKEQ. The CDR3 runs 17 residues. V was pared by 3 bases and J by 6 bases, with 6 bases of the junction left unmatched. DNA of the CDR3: TGTGCCAGCAGCCAGGGGACTAGCGGGAGGGCCTGGGATACGCAGTATTTT. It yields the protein CASSQGTSGRAWDTQYF.

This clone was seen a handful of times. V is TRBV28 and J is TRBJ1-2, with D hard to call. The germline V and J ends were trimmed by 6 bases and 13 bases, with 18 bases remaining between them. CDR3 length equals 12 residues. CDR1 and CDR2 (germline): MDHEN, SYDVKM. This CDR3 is CASSLNLSQRTF. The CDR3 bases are TGTGCCAGCAGCCTAAACCTCAGCCAACGCACCTTC.

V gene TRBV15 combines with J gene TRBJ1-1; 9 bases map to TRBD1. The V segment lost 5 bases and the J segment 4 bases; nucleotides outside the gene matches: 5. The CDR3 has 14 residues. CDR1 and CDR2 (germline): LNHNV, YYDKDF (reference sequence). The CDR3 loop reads CATSWGQGGTEAFF. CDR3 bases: TGTGCCACCAGCTGGGGACAGGGAGGCACTGAAGCTTTCTTT.

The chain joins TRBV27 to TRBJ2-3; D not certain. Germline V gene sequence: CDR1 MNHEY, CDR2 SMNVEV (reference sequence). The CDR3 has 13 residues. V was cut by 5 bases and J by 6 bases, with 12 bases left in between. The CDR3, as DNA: TGTGCCAGCAGTCAAAAGTCCGGGGATACGCAGTATTTT. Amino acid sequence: CASSQKSGDTQYF.

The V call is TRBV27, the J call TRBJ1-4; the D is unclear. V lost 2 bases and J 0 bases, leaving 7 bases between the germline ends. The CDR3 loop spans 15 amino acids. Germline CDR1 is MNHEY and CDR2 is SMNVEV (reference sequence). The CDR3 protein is CASSLKGATNEKLFF. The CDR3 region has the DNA TGTGCCAGCAGTTTAAAGGGAGCAACTAATGAAAAACTGTTTTTT.

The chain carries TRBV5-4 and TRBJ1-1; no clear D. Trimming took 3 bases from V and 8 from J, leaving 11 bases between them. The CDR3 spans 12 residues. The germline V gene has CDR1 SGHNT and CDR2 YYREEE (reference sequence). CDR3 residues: CASSSFPGEAFF. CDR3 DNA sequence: TGTGCCAGCAGCTCATTTCCGGGGGAAGCTTTCTTT.

The CDR3 loop is CASSPGAGGVNEQFF. CDR3 DNA sequence: TGTGCCAGCTCACCAGGAGCGGGAGGGGTCAATGAGCAGTTCTTC. V gene TRBV18 combines with J gene TRBJ2-1, with 10 bases fitting TRBD2. This CDR3 is built from 15 residues. V shed 2 bases and J 6 bases; nucleotides not matched to a gene: 4. The germline V gene has CDR1 KGHSH and CDR2 LQKENI.

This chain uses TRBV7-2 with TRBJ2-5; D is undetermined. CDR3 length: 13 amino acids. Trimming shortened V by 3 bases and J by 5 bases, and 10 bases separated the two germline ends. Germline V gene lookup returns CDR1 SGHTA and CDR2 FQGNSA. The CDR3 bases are TGTGCCAGCAGCTTCCATCGCGGCGAGACCCAGTACTTC. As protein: CASSFHRGETQYF. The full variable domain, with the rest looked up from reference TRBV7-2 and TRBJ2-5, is GAGVSQSPSNKVTEKGKDVELRCDPISGHTALYWYRQSLGQGLEFLIYFQGNSAPDKSGLPSDRFSAERTGGSVSTLTIQRTQQEDSAVYLCASSFHRGETQYFGPGTRLLVL.

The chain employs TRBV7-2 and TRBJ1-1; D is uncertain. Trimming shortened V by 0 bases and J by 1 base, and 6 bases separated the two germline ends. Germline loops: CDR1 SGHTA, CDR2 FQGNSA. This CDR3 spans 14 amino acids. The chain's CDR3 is CASSLARQNTEAFF. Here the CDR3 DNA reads TGTGCCAGCAGCTTAGCTCGGCAGAACACTGAAGCTTTCTTT. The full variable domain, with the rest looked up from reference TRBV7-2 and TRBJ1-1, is GAGVSQSPSNKVTEKGKDVELRCDPISGHTALYWYRQSLGQGLEFLIYFQGNSAPDKSGLPSDRFSAERTGGSVSTLTIQRTQQEDSAVYLCASSLARQNTEAFFGQGTRLTVV.

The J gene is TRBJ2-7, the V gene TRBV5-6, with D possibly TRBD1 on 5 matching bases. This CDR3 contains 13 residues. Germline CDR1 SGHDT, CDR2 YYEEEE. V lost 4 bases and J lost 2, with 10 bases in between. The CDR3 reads CASSRVGPYEQYF. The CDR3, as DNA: TGTGCCAGCAGCCGGGTGGGGCCCTACGAGCAGTACTTC. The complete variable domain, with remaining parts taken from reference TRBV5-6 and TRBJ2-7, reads DAGVTQSPTHLIKTRGQQVTLRCSPKSGHDTVSWYQQALGQGPQFIFQYYEEEERQRGNFPDRFSGHQFPNYSSELNVNALLLGDSALYLCASSRVGPYEQYFGPGTRLTVT.

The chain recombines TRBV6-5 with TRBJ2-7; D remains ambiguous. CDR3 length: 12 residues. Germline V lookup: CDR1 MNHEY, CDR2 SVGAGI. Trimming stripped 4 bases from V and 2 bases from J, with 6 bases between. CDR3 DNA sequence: TGTGCCAGCAGTTCTTATACCTACGAGCAGTACTTC. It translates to CASSSYTYEQYF.

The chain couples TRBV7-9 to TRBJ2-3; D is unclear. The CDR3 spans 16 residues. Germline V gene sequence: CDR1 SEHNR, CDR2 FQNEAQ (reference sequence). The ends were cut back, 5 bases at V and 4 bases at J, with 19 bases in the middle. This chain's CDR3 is CASSEIPLRVADTQYF. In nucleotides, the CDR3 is TGTGCCAGCAGCGAAATCCCCCTTCGAGTGGCAGATACGCAGTATTTT.

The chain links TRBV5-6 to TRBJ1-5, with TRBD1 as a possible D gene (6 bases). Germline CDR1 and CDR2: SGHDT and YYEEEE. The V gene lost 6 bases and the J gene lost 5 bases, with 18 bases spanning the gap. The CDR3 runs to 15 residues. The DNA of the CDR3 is TGTGCCAGCAACCGGGGGGCTCGTCGTGATCAGCCCCAGCATTTT. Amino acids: CASNRGARRDQPQHF.

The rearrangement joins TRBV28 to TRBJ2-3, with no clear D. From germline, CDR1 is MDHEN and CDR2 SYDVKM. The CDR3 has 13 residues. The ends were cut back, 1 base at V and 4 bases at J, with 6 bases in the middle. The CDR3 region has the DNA TGTGCCAGCAGTTTATTCTCCGCAGATACGCAGTATTTT. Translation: CASSLFSADTQYF.